Listed below are T cell receptor beta chains from one sample, sequenced in a study of naive and memory T cell subsets. From the UMI-ligation and nested PCR reads, TCRdb called clonotypes with MiXCR, one entry per CDR3 protein. This sample yields roughly 36,000 distinct CDR3 sequences, of which 9.5% to 12% are seen a single time; approximately 4.1% belongs to the top ten. Here the sequenced sample was skin, taken from a tuberculin skin test site. These receptors were taken from an adult in good health. CDR3s include the opening cysteine and the closing phenylalanine or tryptophan. D genes are given only for firm matches. For some rows the clone size is stated as once, few or many, or as a class when expanded; others skip it.

j_call v_call clone_size d_call cdr3_nt cdr3_aa
TRBJ2-3 TRBV7-2 many - TGTGCCAGCAGCAGAAGGTGGGGCAATACGCAGTATTTT CASSRRWGNTQYF
TRBJ1-4 TRBV6-5 few - TGTGCCAGCAGACGATCAACCGGGACGGCTCTTGAAAAACTGTTTTTT CASRRSTGTALEKLFF
TRBJ1-3 TRBV6-6 many - TGTGCCAGCAGTCCCCTCGGCACCATATATTTT CASSPLGTIYF
TRBJ1-4 TRBV27 - TRBD1 TGTGCCAGCAGTTCGCCGGGACAGGGAAGGTTGGGTGAAAAACTGTTTTTT CASSSPGQGRLGEKLFF
TRBJ2-3 TRBV6-2/TRBV6-3 - - TGTGCCAGCAGTTACTATCGGCCCCAAACGTCCACAGATACGCAGTATTTT CASSYYRPQTSTDTQYF
TRBJ1-2 TRBV20-1 medium-sized - TGCAGTGCCTCGATGGGCCCGACGCCCCACTATGGCTACACCTTC CSASMGPTPHYGYTF
TRBJ2-3 TRBV7-3 few - TGTGCCAGCAGCTTAAATCTGGATACGCAGTATTTT CASSLNLDTQYF
TRBJ2-1 TRBV29-1 - - TGCAGCGTTGAAGGGGTAACCAATGAGCAGTTCTTC CSVEGVTNEQFF
TRBJ1-2 TRBV14 - TRBD1 TGTGCCAGCAGCCAAAGGGCGGGACAGGCCTATAACTATGGCTACACCTTC CASSQRAGQAYNYGYTF
TRBJ2-3 TRBV11-2 few - TGTGCCAGCAGCGGACCGGGACGGTACACAGATACGCAGTATTTT CASSGPGRYTDTQYF
TRBJ1-1 TRBV3-1 - - TGTGCCAGCAGCCAAGATATCTCGGGGTATGAAGCTTTCTTT CASSQDISGYEAFF
TRBJ2-2 TRBV24-1 - - TGTGCCACCAGTGATGACAGAGTAACCACCGGGGAGCTGTTTTTT CATSDDRVTTGELFF
TRBJ1-5 TRBV2 many - TGTGCCAGCAGTGAAATCACAGGACATAGCAATCAGCCCCAGCATTTT CASSEITGHSNQPQHF
TRBJ2-2 TRBV9 many - TGTGCCAGCAGCGTAGGGAGTAGTTCTCGCACCGGGGAGCTGTTTTTT CASSVGSSSRTGELFF
TRBJ1-1 TRBV30 - - TGTGCCTGGAGTTTGTCCCTGGGGGTCACTGAAGCTTTCTTT CAWSLSLGVTEAFF
TRBJ2-5 TRBV20-1 many - TGCAGTGCTAGAGATTGGGCAGACCAAGAGACCCAGTACTTC CSARDWADQETQYF